This T cell receptor (beta chain) was documented in a study of chemoradiotherapy in HPV16-positive cancers. CDR1 is SGHDT, CDR2 YYEEEE, per germline. Trimming took 0 bases from V and 6 from J, leaving 12 bases between them. The CDR3 runs 14 residues. A remark on this clone: Its antigen is still unknown.

General study findings and limits: Candidate HPV-specific clones and E7-related TCR motifs grew in tumor during treatment.

Sequenced by immunoSEQ multiplex PCR; TCRdb stores in-frame clones only, minus some. The sample contains about 10,000 clones, 86% of which appear only once. The sequenced sample was blood, obtained from a patient who underwent chemoradiotherapy. This sequence originates from a human donor with HPV-associated anogenital cancer. V usage is TRBV5-6 and J usage is TRBJ1-1; D is perhaps TRBD1 (5 bases). CDR3 residues: CASSLGPGIAEAFF. The DNA for the CDR3 is TGTGCCAGCAGCTTGGGGCCAGGGATCGCTGAAGCTTTCTTT.